This is a list of T cell receptor beta chains from one sample in a study of blood T cell repertoires in COVID-19. TCRdb's copy holds only in-frame clones and misses some; the assay was immunoSEQ multiplex PCR. The sample has fewer than 600,000 clones; roughly nine tenths are singletons. Sequencing input: peripheral blood. These receptor sequences come from a young man with COVID-19, enrolled during active disease. Both conserved end residues are part of each CDR3. A D gene is named only where the DNA matches it firmly. A clone size is listed for some rows: how often the clone was seen (once, few, many), or a class if it is expanded.

- | TRBJ2-1 | TRBD2 | TRBV30 | CASRTAGGRDEQFF | TGTGCCTCCCGTACCGCGGGAGGGCGGGATGAGCAGTTCTTC
- | TRBJ2-7 | TRBD2 | TRBV20-1 | CSASFAGGIYEQYF | TGCAGTGCTAGTTTTGCGGGGGGAATCTACGAGCAGTACTTC
- | TRBJ2-1 | TRBD1 | TRBV6-5 | CASRWDRDNEQFF | TGTGCCTCGCGTTGGGACAGGGACAATGAGCAGTTCTTC
- | TRBJ2-1 | TRBD2 | TRBV11-2 | CASTPSSGGLNEQFF | TGTGCCAGCACCCCCTCTAGCGGGGGACTGAATGAGCAGTTCTTC
- | TRBJ2-1 | TRBD2 | TRBV27 | CASGLAGNFYNEQFF | TGTGCCAGCGGACTAGCGGGAAACTTCTACAATGAGCAGTTCTTC
- | TRBJ2-1 | - | TRBV18 | CASSILAGSLGTSYNEQFF | TGTGCCAGCTCAATCTTGGCAGGGTCCCTTGGAACCTCCTACAATGAGCAGTTCTTC
- | TRBJ2-5 | - | TRBV6-1 | CASSEALRGPYQETQYF | TGTGCCAGCAGTGAAGCGCTTCGAGGGCCGTACCAAGAGACCCAGTACTTC
- | TRBJ2-1 | TRBD2 | TRBV20-1 | CSASSVGRGYNEQFF | TGCAGTGCTAGTAGCGTCGGGCGGGGGTACAATGAGCAGTTCTTC
- | TRBJ2-2 | TRBD1 | TRBV7-9 | CASSLRQGEVGELFF | TGTGCCAGCAGCTTACGACAGGGGGAGGTCGGGGAGCTGTTTTTT
once | TRBJ1-4 | - | TRBV19 | CASSISFDEKLFF | TGTGCCAGTAGTATATCCTTCGATGAAAAACTGTTTTTT
- | TRBJ1-4 | - | TRBV2 | CASSMGGFTNEKLFF | TGTGCCAGCAGTATGGGGGGGTTCACTAATGAAAAACTGTTTTTT
- | TRBJ2-7 | TRBD1 | TRBV19 | CASKVTGEYEQYF | TGTGCCAGTAAAGTGACAGGGGAGTACGAGCAGTACTTC
- | TRBJ2-2 | TRBD1 | TRBV27 | CASSLGTGAGELFF | TGTGCCAGCAGTTTAGGGACAGGCGCCGGGGAGCTGTTTTTT
- | TRBJ2-7 | - | TRBV7-2 | CASSLAGPGAPRDEQYF | TGTGCCAGCAGCTTAGCTGGGCCAGGGGCTCCCCGGGACGAGCAGTACTTC
- | TRBJ1-1 | - | TRBV1 | CTSSQDAPGRTFF | TGCACCAGCAGCCAAGATGCGCCAGGAAGGACTTTCTTT
many | TRBJ1-3 | - | TRBV19 | CASLPSSGGGNTIYF | TGTGCCAGTCTCCCCTCTTCGGGTGGTGGAAACACCATATATTTT
- | TRBJ2-7 | TRBD1 | TRBV19 | CASSKQGATAYEQYF | TGTGCCAGTAGTAAACAGGGGGCCACCGCGTACGAGCAGTACTTC
- | TRBJ2-7 | - | TRBV16 | CASSPRADTYEQYF | TGTGCCAGCAGCCCGCGGGCGGATACCTACGAGCAGTACTTC
- | TRBJ1-2 | - | TRBV2 | CASSTGSGYTF | TGTGCCAGCAGTACAGGTTCTGGCTACACCTTC
- | TRBJ2-7 | - | TRBV4-1 | CASSYTAPGEQYF | TGCGCCAGCAGCTACACAGCTCCTGGCGAGCAGTACTTC
- | TRBJ1-1 | - | TRBV30 | CAWTLSGINTEAFF | TGTGCCTGGACCCTGTCCGGGATAAACACTGAAGCTTTCTTT
- | TRBJ1-1 | - | TRBV5-1 | CASSLGHTNTEAFF | TGCGCCAGCAGCTTGGGACATACGAACACTGAAGCTTTCTTT
- | TRBJ1-6 | TRBD1 | TRBV6-5 | CASSYSPGGGSPLHF | TGTGCCAGCAGTTACTCGCCAGGGGGTGGTTCACCCCTCCACTTT
- | TRBJ2-3 | - | TRBV6-5 | CASSRTITAGTQYF | TGTGCCAGCAGTCGGACTATAACGGCGGGTACGCAGTATTTT
- | TRBJ2-1 | TRBD2 | TRBV9 | CASSGGGGRTGSYNEQFF | TGTGCCAGCAGCGGCGGCGGCGGGAGAACTGGCTCCTACAATGAGCAGTTCTTC
- | TRBJ1-3 | - | TRBV7-9 | CASSVRQDSSGNTIYF | TGTGCCAGCAGCGTGCGACAGGACTCCTCTGGAAACACCATATATTTT
- | TRBJ2-1 | - | TRBV11-2 | CASSLEVSYNEQFF | TGTGCCAGCAGCTTGGAGGTCTCCTACAATGAGCAGTTCTTC
- | TRBJ2-7 | - | TRBV19 | CASKSAGPEQYF | TGTGCCAGTAAGTCTGCGGGTCCCGAGCAGTACTTC
few | TRBJ2-7 | - | TRBV27 | CASSLSPSYEQYF | TGTGCCAGCAGTTTATCTCCATCCTACGAGCAGTACTTC
- | TRBJ2-1 | TRBD2 | TRBV2 | CASRELAGGPRDEQFF | TGTGCCAGCAGAGAACTAGCGGGAGGGCCACGGGATGAGCAGTTCTTC
- | TRBJ2-1 | TRBD2 | TRBV27 | CASSLRPSGGDEQFF | TGTGCCAGCAGTTTAAGGCCTAGCGGGGGGGATGAGCAGTTCTTC
- | TRBJ1-1 | - | TRBV11-2 | CASSLDSAGANEAFF | TGTGCCAGCAGCTTAGATTCCGCAGGGGCTAACGAAGCTTTCTTT
once | TRBJ2-7 | TRBD1 | TRBV10-3 | CAISPTGAEQYF | TGTGCCATCAGCCCGACAGGGGCCGAGCAGTACTTC